This TCR beta chain was documented in a study of T-cell memory formation after mild COVID-19. Overall study context: Largely donor-specific sequence clusters came from two donors.

In its sample, this clonotype was seen a few times. Germline values: CDR1 SEHNR, CDR2 FQNEAQ (reference sequence). The CDR3 is 15 residues long. V shed 4 bases and J shed 7 bases, with 17 bases lying between them. TCRalpha and TCRbeta libraries used 5'RACE with constant-segment primers and UMIs. One entry per CDR3 protein, called by TCRdb with MiXCR from the 5' RACE reads. The table has approximately 89,000 distinct CDR3 sequences, around a quarter seen once. The material sequenced was PBMCs or a T cell subset sorted from them (not recorded which). The receptor was derived from a man between 18 and 35 years old who had mild COVID-19 (a few samples of this study predate the infection). Cell type and time point are not known. The chain combines TRBV7-9 with TRBJ2-1; either TRBD1 or TRBD2 may fit D (5 bases each). The CDR3 sequence: CASSYDPGPENEQFF. The CDR3 DNA reads TGTGCCAGCAGCTATGACCCGGGACCCGAGAATGAGCAGTTCTTC.